This T cell receptor (beta chain) was captured in a study of tumor-infiltrating lymphocytes in primary liver carcinoma (dated by TCRdb to 2016 to 2017). About the investigation overall: Hepatocellular carcinoma (four) or combined HCC and intrahepatic cholangiocarcinoma (one) was present in the five patients, who were three men and two women aged 30 to 69 years. The five patients had tumors of stage T1-T3 N0M0, with maximum diameters ranging from 4.2 to 10 cm. Samples yielded roughly 3.5 to 7.13 million productive TCRbeta reads; read depth did not differ significantly between tissue types. For each liver tumor, the study sampled five regions along with adjacent normal tissue and blood, and applied TCRbeta repertoire sequencing, expression microarrays and whole-exome sequencing. A total of 35 specimens from 5 patients underwent TCRbeta repertoire sequencing, comprising about 25 tumor regions, 5 adjacent noncancerous liver tissues and 5 peripheral blood samples. Repertoires from technical replicates were highly reproducible, with mean shared-clone rates near 0.89 and correlation coefficients above 0.95. The investigation overall reported the following: Pairs of tumor regions showed greater repertoire overlap (mean about 35%) than tumor-adjacent pairs (about 17%) or tumor-blood pairs (around 15%), which is consistent with antigen-driven expansion. The top 250 clones made up a significantly larger repertoire fraction in tumors than in blood (p = 0.039). Because sequencing covered only the TCR beta chain and unpaired alpha chains were not captured, true repertoire diversity is likely underestimated. Only 4 to 6 patients were included in the study, and the authors note that the findings should be validated in a larger study. Because the samples were bulk and unsorted, CD4+ and CD8+ T cell repertoires could not be compared.

Via the germline V gene (reference sequence), CDR1 is LNHDA and CDR2 SQIVND. Ends trimmed: V by 5 bases, J by 7 bases; bases unmatched to a gene: 6. The CDR3, from cysteine to phenylalanine, totals 14 residues. Kept here is only the CDR3 DNA, which spans 42 bases and is read in frame from base 1. In regard to this clonotype: Its antigen specificity is not known. This sequence may be a read error, since a much larger clone differs from it by one base.

Total RNA and DNA were co-extracted from about 20-30 mg of bulk tissue with the AllPrep DNA/RNA mini kit, without cell sorting. Between late 2015 and 2016, 4 or 5 patients in China with histopathologically diagnosed primary liver carcinoma had surgical resection. Patients had chronic HBV infection and were treatment-naive at sampling. Fresh tumor and adjacent tissue pieces were bisected; one half was stored in RNAlater at -80°C, the other sent for histology. TCRbeta-specific cDNA was reverse-transcribed from 500 ng total RNA using a constant-region primer and ProtoScript II reverse transcriptase. TCRbeta libraries were built with three nested multiplex PCR rounds, a slightly modified ARM-PCR procedure. The first two PCR rounds used multiplex TRBV1-TRBV30 forward primers with a Cbeta reverse primer, each for about 10 cycles. Sample barcodes and Illumina adapters were attached in a final 25-cycle PCR using Deep VentR polymerase. Before sequencing, amplicons of 200-500 bp were gel-purified using a QIAquick gel extraction kit. TCRbeta amplicons were sequenced on an Illumina HiSeq 2500 with 250-bp paired-end reads. The authors processed their data as follows. Reads were quality-trimmed with Trimmomatic v0.33, and paired reads were merged with FLASH v1.2.11 to recover full CDR3 sequences. V, D and J germline segments were assigned to the rearranged TCRbeta sequences by MiGEC v1.2.1b. Clonotype statistics, along with Shannon-Wiener diversity indices, were calculated using VDJtools v1.0.0. Except for diversity analysis, only the 250 most abundant clonotypes of each sample were used in subsequent analyses to reduce sampling bias. Starting from the raw public reads, TCRdb applied fastp trimming at Q25, assembled clones with MiXCR and retained in-frame beta chains. Every distinct CDR3 protein forms one entry, paired with its most common genes and DNA. TCRdb, rather than the study authors, made the V and J calls. The sample profile shows some 87,000 distinct CDR3 sequences; roughly 70% of them were found once. The top ten clones comprise approximately 30% of the sample.

Here the chain combines TRBV19 and TRBJ2-2, with 8 middle bases fitting TRBD2. Material for sequencing was tumor-adjacent normal liver tissue. The origin of this receptor is a man aged 35 to 55 with primary liver carcinoma and hepatitis B virus infection. The CDR3: CASSSLREDGELFF. The DNA sequence is given as TGTGCCAGTAGTTCCTTGCGGGAGGACGGGGAGCTGTTTTTT.